Sequencing of this T cell receptor beta chain was carried out in a study of PD-1 blockade in classical Hodgkin lymphoma. Study-wide findings and caveats: Patients with an early start, nivolumab under 1 year after ASCT, were excluded. When set against healthy donors, newly diagnosed patients were reported to show lower baseline TCR diversity.

This CDR3 contains 14 residues. The ends lost 2 bases at V and 2 bases at J; junction bases unmatched: 1. CDR1 and CDR2 from the germline V gene are MNHNY and SVGAGI (reference sequence). Noted time point: cycle 4 day 1 (C4D1), after five to seven weeks of nivolumab. With no exception, relapse followed autologous stem cell transplantation in all patients, and brentuximab vedotin exposure varied. Patients showed best responses of complete response, partial response or progressive disease. This table comes from immunoSEQ multiplex PCR, and its TCRdb copy is limited to in-frame clones, with some not included. Counted here are about 39,000 clones, more than 60% occurring once; the ten biggest clones make up about 9.4%. About this clone: What it recognizes is unknown.

The sequencing used peripheral blood mononuclear cells (PBMCs), collected before the fourth cycle of nivolumab. This receptor was obtained from a human donor with classical Hodgkin lymphoma. The chain joins TRBV6-6 to TRBJ2-7; 9 nucleotides agree with TRBD1. DNA for the CDR3: TGTGCCAGCAGTTACAGGACAGGGGCCTACGAGCAGTACTTC. Translation gives CASSYRTGAYEQYF.